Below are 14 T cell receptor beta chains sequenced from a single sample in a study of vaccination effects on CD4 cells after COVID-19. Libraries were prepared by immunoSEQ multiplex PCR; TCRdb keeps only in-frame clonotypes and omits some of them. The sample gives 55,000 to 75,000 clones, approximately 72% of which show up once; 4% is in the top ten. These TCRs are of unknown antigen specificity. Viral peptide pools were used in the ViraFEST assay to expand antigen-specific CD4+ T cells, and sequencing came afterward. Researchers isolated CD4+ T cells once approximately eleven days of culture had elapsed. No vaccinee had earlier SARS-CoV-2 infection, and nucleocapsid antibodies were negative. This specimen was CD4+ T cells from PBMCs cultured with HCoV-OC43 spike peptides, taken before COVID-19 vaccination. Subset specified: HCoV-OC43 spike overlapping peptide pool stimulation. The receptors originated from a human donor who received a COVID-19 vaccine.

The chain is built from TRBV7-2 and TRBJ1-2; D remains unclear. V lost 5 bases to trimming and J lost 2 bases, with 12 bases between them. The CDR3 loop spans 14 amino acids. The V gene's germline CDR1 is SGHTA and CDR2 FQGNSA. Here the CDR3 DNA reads TGTGCCAGCAGCAAACAGACACTAAACTATGGCTACACCTTC. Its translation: CASSKQTLNYGYTF.

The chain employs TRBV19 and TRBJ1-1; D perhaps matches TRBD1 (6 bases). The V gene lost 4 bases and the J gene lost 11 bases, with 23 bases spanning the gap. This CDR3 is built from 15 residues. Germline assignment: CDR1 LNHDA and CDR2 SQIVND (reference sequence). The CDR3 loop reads CASSTRQLTGSWAFF. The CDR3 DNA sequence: TGTGCCAGTAGTACCCGTCAACTTACAGGGAGCTGGGCTTTCTTT.

CDR3 sequence: CASGQGDKTQYF. The CDR3, as DNA: TGTGCCAGCGGGCAGGGAGATAAGACCCAGTACTTC. The chain recombines TRBV14 with TRBJ2-5, with D perhaps assigned TRBD1 or TRBD2 (5 bases each). Germline CDR1 reads SGHDN; CDR2 reads FVKESK. V lost 8 bases, J lost 6 bases, and 13 bases lay in between. This CDR3 has 12 residues.

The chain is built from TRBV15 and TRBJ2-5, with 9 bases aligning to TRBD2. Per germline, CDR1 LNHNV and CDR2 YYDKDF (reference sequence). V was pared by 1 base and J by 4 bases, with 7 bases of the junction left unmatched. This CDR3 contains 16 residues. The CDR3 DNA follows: TGTGCCACCAGCAGAGTAGGCGGGGGGGCCCGAGAGACCCAGTACTTC. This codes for CATSRVGGGARETQYF.

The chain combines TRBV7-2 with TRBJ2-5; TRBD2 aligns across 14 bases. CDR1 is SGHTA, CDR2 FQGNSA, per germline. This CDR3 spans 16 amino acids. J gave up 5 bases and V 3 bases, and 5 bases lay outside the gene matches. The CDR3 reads CASSFTTSGGAETQYF. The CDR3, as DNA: TGTGCCAGCAGCTTTACGACTAGCGGGGGGGCTGAGACCCAGTACTTC.

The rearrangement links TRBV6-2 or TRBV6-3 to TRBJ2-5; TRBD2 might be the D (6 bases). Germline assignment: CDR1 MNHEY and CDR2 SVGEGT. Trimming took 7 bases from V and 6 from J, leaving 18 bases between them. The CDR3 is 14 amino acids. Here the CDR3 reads CASTPMGGSKTQYF. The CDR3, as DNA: TGTGCCAGCACCCCAATGGGGGGATCAAAGACCCAGTACTTC.

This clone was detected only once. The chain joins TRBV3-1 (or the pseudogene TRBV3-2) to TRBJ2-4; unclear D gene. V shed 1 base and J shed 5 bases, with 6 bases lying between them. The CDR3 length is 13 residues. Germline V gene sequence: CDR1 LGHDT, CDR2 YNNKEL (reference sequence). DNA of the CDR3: TGTGCCAGCAGCCAAGCCCTCCAAAACATTCAGTACTTC. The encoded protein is CASSQALQNIQYF.

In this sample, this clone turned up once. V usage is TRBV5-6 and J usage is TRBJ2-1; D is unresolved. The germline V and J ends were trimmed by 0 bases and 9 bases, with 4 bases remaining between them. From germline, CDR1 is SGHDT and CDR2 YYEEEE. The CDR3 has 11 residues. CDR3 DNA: TGTGCCAGCAGCTTGGGGGCTGAGCAGTTCTTC. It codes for CASSLGAEQFF. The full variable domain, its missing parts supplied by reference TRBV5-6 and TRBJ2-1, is DAGVTQSPTHLIKTRGQQVTLRCSPKSGHDTVSWYQQALGQGPQFIFQYYEEEERQRGNFPDRFSGHQFPNYSSELNVNALLLGDSALYLCASSLGAEQFFGPGTRLTVL.

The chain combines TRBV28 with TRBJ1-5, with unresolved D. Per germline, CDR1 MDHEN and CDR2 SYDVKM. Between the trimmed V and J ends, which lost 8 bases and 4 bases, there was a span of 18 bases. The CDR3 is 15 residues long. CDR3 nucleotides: TGTGCCAGCTATCCATCAGAGGGCAAGAATCAGCCCCAGCATTTT. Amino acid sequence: CASYPSEGKNQPQHF.

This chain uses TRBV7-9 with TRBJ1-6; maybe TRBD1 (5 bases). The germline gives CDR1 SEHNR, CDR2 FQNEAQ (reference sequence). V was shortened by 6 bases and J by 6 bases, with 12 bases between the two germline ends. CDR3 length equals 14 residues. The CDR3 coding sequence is TGTGCCAGCAGTTCGGACGGGGGTAATTCACCCCTCCACTTT. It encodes CASSSDGGNSPLHF.

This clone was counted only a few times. The CDR3 loop reads CASREQQLTGELFF. The CDR3 bases are TGTGCCAGCAGGGAACAACAGCTCACCGGGGAGCTGTTTTTT. This chain joins TRBV9 and TRBJ2-2, with no clear D. Germline loops: CDR1 SGDLS, CDR2 YYNGEE. The length of the CDR3 is 14 residues. V dropped 5 bases and J dropped 4 bases, with 12 bases sitting between them.

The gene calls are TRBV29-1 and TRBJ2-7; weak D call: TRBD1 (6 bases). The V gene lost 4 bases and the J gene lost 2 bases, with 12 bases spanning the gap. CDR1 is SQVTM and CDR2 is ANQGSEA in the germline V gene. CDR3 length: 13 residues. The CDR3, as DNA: TGCAGCGTTGCCAGGGGACCCCCCTACGAGCAGTACGTC. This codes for CSVARGPPYEQYV.

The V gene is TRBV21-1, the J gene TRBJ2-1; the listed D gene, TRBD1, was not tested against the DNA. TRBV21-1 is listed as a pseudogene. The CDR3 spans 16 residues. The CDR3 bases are TGTGCCAGCAGCAAAAGTAGGACAGGGGGGTACAATGAGCAGTTCTTC. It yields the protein CASSKSRTGGYNEQFF.

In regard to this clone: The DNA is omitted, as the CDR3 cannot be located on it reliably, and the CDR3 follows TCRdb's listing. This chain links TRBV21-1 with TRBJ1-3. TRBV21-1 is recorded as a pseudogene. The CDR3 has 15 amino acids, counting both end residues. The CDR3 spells CASSYPFGSGNTIYF.